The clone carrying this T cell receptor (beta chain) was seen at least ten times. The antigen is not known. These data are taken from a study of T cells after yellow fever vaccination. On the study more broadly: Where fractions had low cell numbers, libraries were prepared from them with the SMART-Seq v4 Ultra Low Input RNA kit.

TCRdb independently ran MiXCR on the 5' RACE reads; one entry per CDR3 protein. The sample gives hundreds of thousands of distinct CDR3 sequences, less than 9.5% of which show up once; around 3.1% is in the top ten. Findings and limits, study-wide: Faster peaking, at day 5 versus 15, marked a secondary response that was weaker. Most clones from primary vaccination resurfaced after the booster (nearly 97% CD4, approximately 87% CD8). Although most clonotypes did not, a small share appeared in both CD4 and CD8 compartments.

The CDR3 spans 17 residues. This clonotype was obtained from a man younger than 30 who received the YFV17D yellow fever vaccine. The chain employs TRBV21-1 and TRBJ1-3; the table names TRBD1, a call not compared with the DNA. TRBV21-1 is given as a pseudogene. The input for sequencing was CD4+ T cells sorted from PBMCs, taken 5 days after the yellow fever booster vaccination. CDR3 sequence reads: CASSKEDSLFSGNTIYF. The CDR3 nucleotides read TGTGCCAGCAGCAAAGAAGACAGCTTGTTTTCTGGAAACACCATATATTTT.